This note documents a single T cell receptor beta chain sequence. Libraries were prepared by immunoSEQ multiplex PCR; TCRdb keeps only in-frame clonotypes and omits some of them. The sample yields more than 65,000 clones, around 95% seen once. Germline CDR1 SGHDT, CDR2 YYEEEE. This CDR3 is built from 14 residues. V lost 0 bases and J lost 4, with 8 bases in between. The sample is drawn from a study of technical replicates of blood from several donors. The source material was T cells isolated from PBMCs. The chain links TRBV5-6 to TRBJ2-1; TRBD1 is a possible D gene (6 bases). This clonotype was obtained from a human donor in good health. The CDR3 is CASSLGTEYNEQFF. CDR3 bases: TGTGCCAGCAGCTTGGGGACAGAATACAATGAGCAGTTCTTC.